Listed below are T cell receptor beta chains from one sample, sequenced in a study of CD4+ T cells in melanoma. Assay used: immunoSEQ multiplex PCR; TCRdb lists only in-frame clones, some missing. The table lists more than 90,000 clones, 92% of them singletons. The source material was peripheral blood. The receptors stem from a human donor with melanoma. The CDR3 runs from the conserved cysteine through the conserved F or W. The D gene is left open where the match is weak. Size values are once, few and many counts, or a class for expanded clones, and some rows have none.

CDR3 DNA: TGTGCCAGCAGCTTAGTTCATAACACTGAAGCTTTCTTT
CDR3 protein: CASSLVHNTEAFF
V gene: TRBV7-2
D gene: -
clone size: -
J gene: TRBJ1-1

CDR3 DNA: TGTGCCAGCAGACCTACAGGCTGGAGGGGGGAAAAACTGTTTTTT
CDR3 protein: CASRPTGWRGEKLFF
V gene: TRBV27
D gene: -
clone size: -
J gene: TRBJ1-4

CDR3 DNA: TGTGCCAGCAGTAGTACTAGCGGGAGAACAGATACGCAGTATTTT
CDR3 protein: CASSSTSGRTDTQYF
V gene: TRBV28
D gene: TRBD2
clone size: -
J gene: TRBJ2-3

CDR3 DNA: TGTGCCAGCCTTAAGCCGGAACTGGGCTACACCTTC
CDR3 protein: CASLKPELGYTF
V gene: TRBV28
D gene: -
clone size: -
J gene: TRBJ1-2

CDR3 DNA: TGTGCCAGCAGTTTATCCGGGACAGGAGCGGAGCAGTACTTC
CDR3 protein: CASSLSGTGAEQYF
V gene: TRBV27
D gene: TRBD1
clone size: -
J gene: TRBJ2-7

CDR3 DNA: TGTGCCAGCAGCCCGAGCCAAGGGGTCCCCTCCTACAATGAGCAGTTCTTC
CDR3 protein: CASSPSQGVPSYNEQFF
V gene: TRBV7-8
D gene: -
clone size: once
J gene: TRBJ2-1

CDR3 DNA: TGTGCCAGCAGTATCTATAGCGGGAGTGAGGATACGCAGTATTTT
CDR3 protein: CASSIYSGSEDTQYF
V gene: TRBV6-5
D gene: TRBD2
clone size: -
J gene: TRBJ2-3

CDR3 DNA: TGTGCCAGCAGCTTAGCAGCGGGTAAACTGTTTTTT
CDR3 protein: CASSLAAGKLFF
V gene: TRBV7-2
D gene: -
clone size: -
J gene: TRBJ1-4

CDR3 DNA: TGTGCCAGTAGTATACCCCCTCAAAAAAACACCGGGGAGCTGTTTTTT
CDR3 protein: CASSIPPQKNTGELFF
V gene: TRBV19
D gene: -
clone size: -
J gene: TRBJ2-2

CDR3 DNA: TGCAGTGGGGGGAACTACGAGCAGTACTTC
CDR3 protein: CSGGNYEQYF
V gene: TRBV20-1
D gene: -
clone size: few
J gene: TRBJ2-7

CDR3 DNA: TGTGCCAGCAGACCAGGGGGCGGAGGGGAAAAACTGTTTTTT
CDR3 protein: CASRPGGGGEKLFF
V gene: TRBV7-9
D gene: TRBD1
clone size: -
J gene: TRBJ1-4

CDR3 DNA: TGTGCCGGGTCCAAACGGGGGGCGCCGGATGGCACTGAAGCTTTCTTT
CDR3 protein: CAGSKRGAPDGTEAFF
V gene: TRBV28
D gene: -
clone size: -
J gene: TRBJ1-1

CDR3 DNA: TGTGCCAGCACAGGACAGGGGGTTTACAATGAGCAGTTCTTC
CDR3 protein: CASTGQGVYNEQFF
V gene: TRBV27
D gene: TRBD1
clone size: once
J gene: TRBJ2-1

CDR3 DNA: TGTGCCAGCAGCTTAGAGGGGTCCACCGGGGAGCTGTTTTTT
CDR3 protein: CASSLEGSTGELFF
V gene: TRBV11-3
D gene: -
clone size: -
J gene: TRBJ2-2

CDR3 DNA: TGTGCCAGCAGCTTAGCCCTCGATAGCAATCAGCCCCAGCATTTT
CDR3 protein: CASSLALDSNQPQHF
V gene: TRBV7-9
D gene: -
clone size: -
J gene: TRBJ1-5

CDR3 DNA: TGTGCCAGCAGTGAGCAGTTCACAGATACGCAGTATTTT
CDR3 protein: CASSEQFTDTQYF
V gene: TRBV25-1
D gene: -
clone size: once
J gene: TRBJ2-3

CDR3 DNA: TGTGCCAGCAGCTTAGCGGGCATGGGGGTCTACGAGCAGTACTTC
CDR3 protein: CASSLAGMGVYEQYF
V gene: TRBV11-1
D gene: -
clone size: -
J gene: TRBJ2-7

CDR3 DNA: TGTGCCAGCAGCTTAGTTCTGAACACCGGGGAGCTGTTTTTT
CDR3 protein: CASSLVLNTGELFF
V gene: TRBV7-2
D gene: -
clone size: -
J gene: TRBJ2-2

CDR3 DNA: TGTGCCAGCAGTGAAGTCGACACCACCTACGAGCAGTACTTC
CDR3 protein: CASSEVDTTYEQYF
V gene: TRBV6-1
D gene: -
clone size: -
J gene: TRBJ2-7

CDR3 DNA: TGTGCCAGTAGTTTCGCGGTTCACACCGGGGAGCTGTTTTTT
CDR3 protein: CASSFAVHTGELFF
V gene: TRBV19
D gene: -
clone size: -
J gene: TRBJ2-2

CDR3 DNA: TGTGCCCACATCAGCTCTGGAAACACCATATATTTT
CDR3 protein: CAHISSGNTIYF
V gene: TRBV30
D gene: -
clone size: -
J gene: TRBJ1-3

CDR3 DNA: TGTGCCAGCAGCTTGGTACAGGGGGTGAACACTGAAGCTTTCTTT
CDR3 protein: CASSLVQGVNTEAFF
V gene: TRBV5-5
D gene: TRBD1
clone size: -
J gene: TRBJ1-1

CDR3 DNA: TGTGCCTGGAGTGTACACAGGGGAGGCACAGATACGCAGTATTTT
CDR3 protein: CAWSVHRGGTDTQYF
V gene: TRBV30
D gene: TRBD1
clone size: -
J gene: TRBJ2-3

CDR3 DNA: TGTGCCAGCAGTTTACCCACAGGGGGCAATCAGCCCCAGCATTTT
CDR3 protein: CASSLPTGGNQPQHF
V gene: TRBV28
D gene: TRBD1
clone size: -
J gene: TRBJ1-5

CDR3 DNA: TGTGCCAGCAGCTCGAGCCGGGACGGGGTCTCCTACAATGAGCAGTTCTTC
CDR3 protein: CASSSSRDGVSYNEQFF
V gene: TRBV13
D gene: -
clone size: -
J gene: TRBJ2-1

CDR3 DNA: TGTGCCAGCAGCTTAGCGGGACAGGGAGGCGAAAAACTGTTTTTT
CDR3 protein: CASSLAGQGGEKLFF
V gene: TRBV7-8
D gene: TRBD1
clone size: -
J gene: TRBJ1-4

CDR3 DNA: TGTGCCAGCTCACCTAGCGGTCTGTACGAGCAGTACTTC
CDR3 protein: CASSPSGLYEQYF
V gene: TRBV18
D gene: -
clone size: -
J gene: TRBJ2-7

CDR3 DNA: TGCGCCAGCAGCCCGGACAGGGGAGTAGGGAAGACCCAGTACTTC
CDR3 protein: CASSPDRGVGKTQYF
V gene: TRBV5-1
D gene: TRBD1
clone size: -
J gene: TRBJ2-5

CDR3 DNA: TGTGCCAGCTCGCCTGGACTAGCGGGAAGCAATGAGCAGTTCTTC
CDR3 protein: CASSPGLAGSNEQFF
V gene: TRBV18
D gene: TRBD2
clone size: once
J gene: TRBJ2-1

CDR3 DNA: TGCGCCAGCAGCTTGGGGGGAATCGAAGAGACCCAGTACTTC
CDR3 protein: CASSLGGIEETQYF
V gene: TRBV5-1
D gene: -
clone size: -
J gene: TRBJ2-5

CDR3 DNA: TGTGCCAGCAGCTGGGGGGAGATGAACACTGAAGCTTTCTTT
CDR3 protein: CASSWGEMNTEAFF
V gene: TRBV7-9
D gene: -
clone size: -
J gene: TRBJ1-1

CDR3 DNA: TGCGCCAGCAGTCCCTTGCCCGATACGCAGTATTTT
CDR3 protein: CASSPLPDTQYF
V gene: TRBV23-1
D gene: -
clone size: -
J gene: TRBJ2-3

CDR3 DNA: TGCGCCAGCAGCGAGCGGGGGGGCCCTCAAGAGACCCAGTACTTC
CDR3 protein: CASSERGGPQETQYF
V gene: TRBV5-1
D gene: TRBD2
clone size: -
J gene: TRBJ2-5

CDR3 DNA: TGTGCCAGCAGTTATGACCTCCCACCCACCGAGCAGTACTTC
CDR3 protein: CASSYDLPPTEQYF
V gene: TRBV6-5
D gene: -
clone size: -
J gene: TRBJ2-7

CDR3 DNA: TGTGCCAGCAGCGGGCCGACTAGCGGGGGGGAGTTCTTCACAGATACGCAGTATTTT
CDR3 protein: CASSGPTSGGEFFTDTQYF
V gene: TRBV9
D gene: TRBD2
clone size: -
J gene: TRBJ2-3

CDR3 DNA: TGTGCCTGGAGTGGGACAGCCTATGGCTACACCTTC
CDR3 protein: CAWSGTAYGYTF
V gene: TRBV30
D gene: -
clone size: -
J gene: TRBJ1-2

CDR3 DNA: TGCGCCAGCAGCCCAAGGGACAGGGGAACCGGGGAGCTGTTTTTT
CDR3 protein: CASSPRDRGTGELFF
V gene: TRBV5-1
D gene: TRBD1
clone size: -
J gene: TRBJ2-2

CDR3 DNA: TGTGCCAGCAGTTCCCCAGCGGGAGGTACGAGGGATACGCAGTATTTT
CDR3 protein: CASSSPAGGTRDTQYF
V gene: TRBV6-5
D gene: TRBD2
clone size: -
J gene: TRBJ2-3

CDR3 DNA: TGCGCCAGCAGCCAAGATACGGGACATAACTATGGCTACACCTTC
CDR3 protein: CASSQDTGHNYGYTF
V gene: TRBV4-3
D gene: -
clone size: -
J gene: TRBJ1-2

CDR3 DNA: TGTGCCTGGAGACCCGGGACAACTCTTAGCTCCTATAATTCACCCCTCCACTTT
CDR3 protein: CAWRPGTTLSSYNSPLHF
V gene: TRBV30
D gene: -
clone size: once
J gene: TRBJ1-6

CDR3 DNA: TGTGCCAGCAGCCCAAGCGGGAGTGGCGCAGATACGCAGTATTTT
CDR3 protein: CASSPSGSGADTQYF
V gene: TRBV7-9
D gene: TRBD2
clone size: -
J gene: TRBJ2-3

CDR3 DNA: TGCAGCGTTGAAGCACGGGGCAGCCAAGAGACCCAGTACTTC
CDR3 protein: CSVEARGSQETQYF
V gene: TRBV29-1
D gene: -
clone size: -
J gene: TRBJ2-5

CDR3 DNA: TGCGCCAGCAGTGTCGGGGGGACAGACTATAATCAGCCCCAGCATTTT
CDR3 protein: CASSVGGTDYNQPQHF
V gene: TRBV10-1
D gene: TRBD1
clone size: -
J gene: TRBJ1-5

CDR3 DNA: TGCGCCAGCAGCCAAGATTCGTCCGGGACAGCTTACGAGCAGTACTTC
CDR3 protein: CASSQDSSGTAYEQYF
V gene: TRBV4-3
D gene: TRBD1
clone size: once
J gene: TRBJ2-7

CDR3 DNA: TGTGCCAGCAGGGGACAGGGACTCTCTGGAAACACCATATATTTT
CDR3 protein: CASRGQGLSGNTIYF
V gene: TRBV7-9
D gene: TRBD1
clone size: -
J gene: TRBJ1-3

CDR3 DNA: TGTGCCAGTAGTACTAGCGGGGTAGACACAGATACGCAGTATTTT
CDR3 protein: CASSTSGVDTDTQYF
V gene: TRBV19
D gene: TRBD2
clone size: once
J gene: TRBJ2-3

CDR3 DNA: TGCGCCAGCAGCTTGGCCGGGCAGAGTGACTACACCTTC
CDR3 protein: CASSLAGQSDYTF
V gene: TRBV5-1
D gene: -
clone size: -
J gene: TRBJ1-2

CDR3 DNA: TGTGCCAGCAGCTGGACAGGGGCTGGCTACACCTTC
CDR3 protein: CASSWTGAGYTF
V gene: TRBV5-6
D gene: TRBD1
clone size: -
J gene: TRBJ1-2

CDR3 DNA: TGTGCCAGCAGTTACCCGGGGGCCAACTACAATGAGCAGTTCTTC
CDR3 protein: CASSYPGANYNEQFF
V gene: TRBV6-5
D gene: -
clone size: -
J gene: TRBJ2-1

CDR3 DNA: TGTGCCAGCAGTGGCGACTACTTTGGTAACTATGGCTACACCTTC
CDR3 protein: CASSGDYFGNYGYTF
V gene: TRBV6-6
D gene: -
clone size: -
J gene: TRBJ1-2

CDR3 DNA: TGTGCCAGCAGCTCACAACTAAACACCGGGGAGCTGTTTTTT
CDR3 protein: CASSSQLNTGELFF
V gene: TRBV7-3
D gene: -
clone size: -
J gene: TRBJ2-2

CDR3 DNA: TGCAGCGTAGGGAGCATCTACGAAAAACTGTTTTTT
CDR3 protein: CSVGSIYEKLFF
V gene: TRBV29-1
D gene: -
clone size: few
J gene: TRBJ1-4

CDR3 DNA: TGTGCCAGCAGCTTAGGAGACGGGGGCCCTAGCTCCTACGAGCAGTACTTC
CDR3 protein: CASSLGDGGPSSYEQYF
V gene: TRBV7-7
D gene: -
clone size: -
J gene: TRBJ2-7

CDR3 DNA: TGTGCCATCAGTGCTGGCCAGGGGGGCTACGAGCAGTACTTC
CDR3 protein: CAISAGQGGYEQYF
V gene: TRBV10-3
D gene: -
clone size: -
J gene: TRBJ2-7